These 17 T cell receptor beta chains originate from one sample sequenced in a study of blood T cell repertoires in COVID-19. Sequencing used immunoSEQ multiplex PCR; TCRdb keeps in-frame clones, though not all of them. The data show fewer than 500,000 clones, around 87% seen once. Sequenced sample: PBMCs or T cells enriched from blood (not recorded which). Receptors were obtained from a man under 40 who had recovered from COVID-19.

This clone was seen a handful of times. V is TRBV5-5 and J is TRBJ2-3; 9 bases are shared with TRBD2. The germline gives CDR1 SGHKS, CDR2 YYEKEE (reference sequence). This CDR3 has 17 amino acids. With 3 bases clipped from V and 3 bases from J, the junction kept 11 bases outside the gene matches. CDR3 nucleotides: TGTGCCAGCAGCTCCGTGGAGCGGGGGGCGGGTACAGATACGCAGTATTTT. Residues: CASSSVERGAGTDTQYF.

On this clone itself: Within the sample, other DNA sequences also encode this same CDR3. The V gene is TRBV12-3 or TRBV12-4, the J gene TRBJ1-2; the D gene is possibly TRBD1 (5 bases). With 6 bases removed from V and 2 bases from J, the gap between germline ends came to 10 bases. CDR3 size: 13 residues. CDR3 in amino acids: CASRGTGNYGYTF. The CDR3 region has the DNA TGTGCCAGCAGGGGCACAGGAAACTATGGCTACACCTTC.

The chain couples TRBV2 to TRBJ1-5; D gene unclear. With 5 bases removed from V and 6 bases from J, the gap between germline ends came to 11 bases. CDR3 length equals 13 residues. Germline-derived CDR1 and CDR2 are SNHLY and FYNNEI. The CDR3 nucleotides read TGTGCCAGCAGTTTCCGTCAGATTCAGCCCCAGCATTTT. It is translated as CASSFRQIQPQHF.

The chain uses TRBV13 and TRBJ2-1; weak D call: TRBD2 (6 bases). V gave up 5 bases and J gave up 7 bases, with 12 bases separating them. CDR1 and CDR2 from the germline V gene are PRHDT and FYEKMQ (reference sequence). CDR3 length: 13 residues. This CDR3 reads CASSPLGRNEQFF. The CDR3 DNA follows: TGTGCCAGCAGCCCACTCGGGAGAAATGAGCAGTTCTTC.

For the CDR3, the DNA is TGTGCCAGTAGTATCGGGCAGGGGGGCTTTTGGCCCCTCCACTTT. Amino acid sequence: CASSIGQGGFWPLHF. This sequence joins TRBV19 and TRBJ1-6; 7 bases line up with TRBD1. CDR1 is LNHDA, CDR2 SQIVND, per germline (reference sequence). V gave up 3 bases and J gave up 13 bases; unmatched junction bases: 12. This CDR3 region has 15 residues.

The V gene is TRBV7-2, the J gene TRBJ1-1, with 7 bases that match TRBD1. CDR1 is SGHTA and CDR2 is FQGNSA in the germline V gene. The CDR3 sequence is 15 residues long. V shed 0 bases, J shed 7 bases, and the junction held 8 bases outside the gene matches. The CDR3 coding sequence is TGTGCCAGCAGCTTAGCGTTCGGGACAGCGTATGAAGCTTTCTTT. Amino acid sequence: CASSLAFGTAYEAFF.

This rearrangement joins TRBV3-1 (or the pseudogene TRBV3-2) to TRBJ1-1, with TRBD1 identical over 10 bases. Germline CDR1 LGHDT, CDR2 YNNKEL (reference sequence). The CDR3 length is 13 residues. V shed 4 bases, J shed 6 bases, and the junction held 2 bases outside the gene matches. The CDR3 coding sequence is TGTGCCAGCAGCCCAGGGACAGGGGCTGAAGCTTTCTTT. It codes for CASSPGTGAEAFF.

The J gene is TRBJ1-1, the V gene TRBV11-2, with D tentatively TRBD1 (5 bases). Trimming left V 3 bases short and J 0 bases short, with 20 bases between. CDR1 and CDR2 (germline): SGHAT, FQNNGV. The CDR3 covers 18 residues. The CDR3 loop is CASSFPRGGTGMNTEAFF. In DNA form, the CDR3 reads TGTGCCAGCAGCTTTCCCCGGGGGGGTACGGGAATGAACACTGAAGCTTTCTTT.

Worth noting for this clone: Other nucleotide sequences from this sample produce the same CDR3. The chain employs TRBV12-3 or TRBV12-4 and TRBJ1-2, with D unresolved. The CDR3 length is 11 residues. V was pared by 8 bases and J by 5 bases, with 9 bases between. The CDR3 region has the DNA TGTGCCAGCTCCTTCGGTTATGGCTACACCTTC. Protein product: CASSFGYGYTF.

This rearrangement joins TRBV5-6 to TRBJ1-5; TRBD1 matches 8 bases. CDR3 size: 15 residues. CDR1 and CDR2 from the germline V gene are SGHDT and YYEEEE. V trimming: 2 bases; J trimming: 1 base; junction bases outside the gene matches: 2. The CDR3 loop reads CASSFTGGSNQPQHF. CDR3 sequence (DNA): TGTGCCAGCAGCTTCACAGGGGGAAGCAATCAGCCCCAGCATTTT.

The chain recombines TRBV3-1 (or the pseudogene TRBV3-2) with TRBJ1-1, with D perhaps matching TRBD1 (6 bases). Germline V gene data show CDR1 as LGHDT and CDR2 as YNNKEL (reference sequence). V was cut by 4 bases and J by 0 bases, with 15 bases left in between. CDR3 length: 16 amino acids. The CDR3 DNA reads TGTGCCAGCAGCCTCCGAGGGGGGGGGATGAACACTGAAGCTTTCTTT. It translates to CASSLRGGGMNTEAFF.

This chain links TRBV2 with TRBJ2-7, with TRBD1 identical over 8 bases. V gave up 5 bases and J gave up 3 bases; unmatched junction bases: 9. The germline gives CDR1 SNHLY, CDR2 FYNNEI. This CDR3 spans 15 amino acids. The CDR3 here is CASSFDRGSNYEQYF. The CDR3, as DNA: TGTGCCAGCAGTTTTGACAGGGGATCGAACTACGAGCAGTACTTC.

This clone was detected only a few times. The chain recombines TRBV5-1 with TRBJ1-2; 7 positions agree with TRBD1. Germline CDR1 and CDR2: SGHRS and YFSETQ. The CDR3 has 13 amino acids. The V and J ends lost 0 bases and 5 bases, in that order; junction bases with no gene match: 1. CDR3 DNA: TGCGCCAGCAGCTTGGACAGGGGATATGGCTACACCTTC. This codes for CASSLDRGYGYTF.

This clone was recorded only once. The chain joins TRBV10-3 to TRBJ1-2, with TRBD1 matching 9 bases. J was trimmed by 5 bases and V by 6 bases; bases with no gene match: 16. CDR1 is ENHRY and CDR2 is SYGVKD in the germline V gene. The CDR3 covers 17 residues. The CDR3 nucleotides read TGTGCCATCAGGGGAGGGACAGGGAACCACGGGGAATATGGCTACACCTTC. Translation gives CAIRGGTGNHGEYGYTF.

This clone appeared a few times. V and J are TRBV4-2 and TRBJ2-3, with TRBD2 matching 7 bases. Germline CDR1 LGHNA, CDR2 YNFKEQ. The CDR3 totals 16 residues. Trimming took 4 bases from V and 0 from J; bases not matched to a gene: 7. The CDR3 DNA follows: TGTGCCAGCAGCCTGGGGCTAGCGGATAGCACAGATACGCAGTATTTT. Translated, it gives CASSLGLADSTDTQYF.

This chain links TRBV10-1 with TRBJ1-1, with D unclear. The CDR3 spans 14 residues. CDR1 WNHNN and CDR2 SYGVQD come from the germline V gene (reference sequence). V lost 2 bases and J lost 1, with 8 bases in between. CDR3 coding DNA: TGCGCCAGCAGTGAGGGCAGAAAGAACACTGAAGCTTTCTTT. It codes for CASSEGRKNTEAFF.

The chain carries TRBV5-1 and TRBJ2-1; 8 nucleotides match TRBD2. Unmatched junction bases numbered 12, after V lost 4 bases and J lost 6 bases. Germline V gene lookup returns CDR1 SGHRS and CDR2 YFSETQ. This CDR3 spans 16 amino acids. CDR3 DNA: TGCGCCAGCAGCCTCCCGATGGGCGCGGGGGGCAATGAGCAGTTCTTC. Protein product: CASSLPMGAGGNEQFF.